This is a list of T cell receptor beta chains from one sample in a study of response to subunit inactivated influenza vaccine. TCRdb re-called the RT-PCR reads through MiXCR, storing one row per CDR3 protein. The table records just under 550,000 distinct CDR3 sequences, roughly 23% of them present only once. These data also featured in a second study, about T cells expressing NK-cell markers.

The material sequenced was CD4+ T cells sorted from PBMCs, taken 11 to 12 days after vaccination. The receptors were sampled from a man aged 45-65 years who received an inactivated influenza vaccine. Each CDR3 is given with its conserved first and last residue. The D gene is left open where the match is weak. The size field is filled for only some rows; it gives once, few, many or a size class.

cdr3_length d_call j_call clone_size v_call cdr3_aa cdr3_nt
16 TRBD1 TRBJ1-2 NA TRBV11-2 CASSSLRDRPNYGYTF TGTGCCAGCAGCTCCCTCCGGGACAGACCTAACTATGGCTACACCTTC
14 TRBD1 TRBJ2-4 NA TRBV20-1 CSARDRTGTDIQYF TGCAGTGCTAGAGATCGGACAGGAACGGACATTCAGTACTTC
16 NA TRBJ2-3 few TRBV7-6 CASSLGTGSSLDTQYF TGTGCCAGCAGCTTAGGGACGGGGTCCTCGCTAGATACGCAGTATTTT
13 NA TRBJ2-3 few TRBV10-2 CASSTGDGDTQYF TGCGCCAGCAGTACGGGAGACGGGGATACGCAGTATTTT
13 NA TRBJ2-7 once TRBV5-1 CASSLASRGEQYF TGCGCCAGCAGCTTGGCCTCGCGAGGCGAGCAGTACTTC
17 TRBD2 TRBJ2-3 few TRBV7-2 CASSLGPLAGSRDTQYF TGTGCCAGCAGCTTGGGTCCTCTAGCGGGGTCGCGAGATACGCAGTATTTT
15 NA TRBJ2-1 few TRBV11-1 CASRRQSNPYNEQFF TGTGCCAGCAGAAGGCAGAGTAACCCCTACAATGAGCAGTTCTTC
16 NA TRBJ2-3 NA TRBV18 CASSPPASGPRDTQYF TGTGCCAGCTCACCGCCCGCAAGCGGCCCGAGAGATACGCAGTATTTT
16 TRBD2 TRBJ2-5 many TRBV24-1 CATPSGSGLRGETQYF TGTGCCACCCCCAGCGGGAGTGGGTTGCGGGGAGAGACCCAGTACTTC
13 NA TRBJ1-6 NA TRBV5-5 CASGRQPDSPLHF TGTGCCAGCGGGCGCCAGCCCGATTCACCCCTCCACTTT
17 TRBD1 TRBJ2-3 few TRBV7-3 CASSERTGAVGTDTQYF TGTGCCAGCAGCGAAAGGACAGGCGCGGTGGGCACAGATACGCAGTATTTT
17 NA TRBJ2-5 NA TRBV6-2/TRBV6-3 CASSYTITIVNQETQYF TGTGCCAGCAGTTACACAATAACAATCGTCAACCAAGAGACCCAGTACTTC
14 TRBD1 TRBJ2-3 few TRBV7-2 CASSPGQGPDTQYF TGTGCCAGCAGCCCCGGACAGGGGCCAGATACGCAGTATTTT
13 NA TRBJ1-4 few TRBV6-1 CASSMSYNEKLFF TGTGCCAGCAGTATGAGCTATAATGAAAAACTGTTTTTT
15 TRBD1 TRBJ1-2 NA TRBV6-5 CASSYPSGQGRGYTF TGTGCCAGCAGTTACCCGTCGGGACAGGGAAGAGGCTACACCTTC
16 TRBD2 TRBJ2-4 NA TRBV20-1 CSASWLAGEAKNIQYF TGCAGTGCTAGTTGGCTAGCGGGAGAAGCCAAAAACATTCAGTACTTC
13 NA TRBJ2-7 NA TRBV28 CAAVGGPLYKQYF TGTGCGGCCGTGGGGGGACCCCTCTACAAGCAGTACTTC
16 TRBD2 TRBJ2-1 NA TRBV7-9 CASSLFRGGPYNEQFF TGTGCCAGCAGCTTATTTCGCGGGGGGCCCTACAATGAGCAGTTCTTC
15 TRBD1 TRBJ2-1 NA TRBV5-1 CASSLVGTDYNEQFF TGCGCCAGCAGCTTGGTCGGGACAGACTACAATGAGCAGTTCTTC
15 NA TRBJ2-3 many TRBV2 CASSLGGTGTDTQYF TGTGCCAGCAGTTTGGGGGGCACGGGCACAGATACGCAGTATTTT
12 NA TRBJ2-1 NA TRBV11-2 CASSLVAAEQFF TGTGCCAGCAGCTTAGTTGCAGCTGAGCAGTTCTTC
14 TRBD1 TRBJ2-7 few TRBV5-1 CASSVDRANYEQYF TGCGCCAGCAGCGTCGACAGGGCTAACTACGAGCAGTACTTC
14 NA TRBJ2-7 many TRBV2 CASSAGTVSYEQYF TGTGCCAGCAGTGCCGGGACCGTCTCCTACGAGCAGTACTTC
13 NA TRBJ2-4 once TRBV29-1 CSGSENSVDIQYF TGCAGCGGATCCGAGAATAGCGTTGACATTCAGTACTTC